A selection of T cell receptor beta chains follows, all from one sample in a study of radiation and T cells in renal cell carcinoma. Here immunoSEQ multiplex PCR was the method, and the copy in TCRdb shows in-frame clones only, minus some. The sample has 140,000 to 150,000 clones; around 89% are singletons. The starting material was blood, obtained from a patient whose treatment included radiotherapy and nephrectomy. Receptors originate from a woman in her 70s with renal cell carcinoma. CDR3s include the opening cysteine and the closing phenylalanine or tryptophan. The D gene is left open where the match is weak. Rows may omit the clone size; those that give it use once, few, many or a size class.

abundance	j_gene	v_gene	d_gene	CDR3aa	CDR3nt
once	TRBJ1-1	TRBV5-1	NA	CASSLVGGIEAFF	TGCGCCAGCAGCTTGGTGGGGGGTATAGAAGCTTTCTTT
NA	TRBJ2-7	TRBV29-1	NA	CSALTGKEQYF	TGCAGCGCCCTTACAGGGAAGGAGCAGTACTTC
NA	TRBJ1-1	TRBV28	NA	CASIGSEAFF	TGTGCCAGCATTGGGTCTGAAGCTTTCTTT
NA	TRBJ1-2	TRBV5-1	NA	CASSLERGLNGYTF	TGCGCCAGCAGCTTGGAGAGGGGCTTGAATGGCTACACCTTC
once	TRBJ2-5	TRBV7-3	TRBD1	CASSLNRGETQYF	TGTGCCAGCAGCTTAAACAGGGGAGAGACCCAGTACTTC
NA	TRBJ1-2	TRBV7-3	NA	CASSLKWSYGYTF	TGTGCCAGCAGCTTAAAGTGGTCCTATGGCTACACCTTC
NA	TRBJ2-3	TRBV7-3	NA	CASSPLGPRRQYF	TGTGCCAGCAGCCCCCTTGGCCCTCGGAGGCAGTATTTT
NA	TRBJ2-5	TRBV6-6	NA	CASSYSRGGQETQYF	TGTGCCAGCAGTTACTCGAGGGGGGGCCAAGAGACCCAGTACTTC
once	TRBJ2-3	TRBV6-4	TRBD1	CASSEGDRASDTQYF	TGTGCCAGCAGTGAGGGGGACAGGGCTTCAGATACGCAGTATTTT
NA	TRBJ1-6	TRBV6-5	TRBD1	CASRGPGQGDSPLHF	TGTGCCAGCAGGGGACCGGGACAGGGGGATTCACCCCTCCACTTT
NA	TRBJ2-5	TRBV7-2	NA	CASSLDIRAAQETQYF	TGTGCCAGCAGCTTAGATATCAGGGCGGCCCAAGAGACCCAGTACTTC
NA	TRBJ1-2	TRBV2	TRBD1	CASSVPRDRGLHGYTF	TGTGCCAGCAGCGTCCCGAGGGACAGGGGTTTACATGGCTACACCTTC
NA	TRBJ2-3	TRBV6-6	TRBD2	CASSYLAGGPHTQYF	TGTGCCAGCAGTTACCTAGCGGGGGGCCCCCATACGCAGTATTTT
once	TRBJ1-3	TRBV7-9	TRBD1	CASSAGTGGWDTIYF	TGTGCCAGCAGCGCCGGGACAGGGGGCTGGGACACCATATATTTT
NA	TRBJ1-2	TRBV4-2	TRBD1	CASSPGTAGLYGYTF	TGTGCCAGCAGCCCTGGGACAGCCGGCCTCTATGGCTACACCTTC
NA	TRBJ1-1	TRBV7-9	NA	CASSFSGTEAFF	TGTGCCAGCAGCTTCTCGGGCACTGAAGCTTTCTTT
once	TRBJ2-2	TRBV9	NA	CASSLQGTGELFF	TGTGCCAGCAGCCTACAGGGCACCGGGGAGCTGTTTTTT
NA	TRBJ2-3	TRBV4-1	TRBD2	CASSQDPTSGGADTQYF	TGCGCCAGCAGCCAAGATCCGACTAGCGGGGGGGCAGATACGCAGTATTTT
NA	TRBJ1-1	TRBV28	NA	CASSQRNTEAFF	TGTGCCAGCAGCCAGCGGAACACTGAAGCTTTCTTT
once	TRBJ2-1	TRBV28	TRBD2	CASSKTSGWVNEQFF	TGTGCCAGCAGCAAGACTAGCGGGTGGGTCAATGAGCAGTTCTTC